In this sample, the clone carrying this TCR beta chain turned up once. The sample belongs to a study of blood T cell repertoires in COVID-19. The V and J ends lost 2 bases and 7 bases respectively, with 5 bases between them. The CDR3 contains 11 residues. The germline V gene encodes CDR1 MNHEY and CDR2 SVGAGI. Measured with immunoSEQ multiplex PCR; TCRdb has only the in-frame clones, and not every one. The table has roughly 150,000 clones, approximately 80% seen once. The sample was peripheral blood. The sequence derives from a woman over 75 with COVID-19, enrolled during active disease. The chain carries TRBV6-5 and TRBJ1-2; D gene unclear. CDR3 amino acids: CASSYEGGYTF. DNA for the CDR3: TGTGCCAGCAGTTACGAGGGTGGCTACACCTTC.